This is a list of T cell receptor beta chains from one sample in a study of cytomegalovirus exposure and HLA in healthy donors. Produced via immunoSEQ multiplex PCR; TCRdb's table is partial and in-frame only. Here the sample spans 150,000 to 200,000 clones, about four fifths being singletons. The material sequenced was PBMCs. The receptor source for this set is a man between 18 and 35 years old in good health and CMV-seronegative. Both conserved end residues are part of each CDR3. D genes are given only for firm matches. Clone size is shown for a subset of rows, as once, few, many or a class of expanded clone.

TRBV2	TRBD2	TRBJ2-5	NA	TGTGCCAGCACCTTTATATCCAGCGGGAGGGGTGAATGGGAGACCCAGTACTTC	CASTFISSGRGEWETQYF
TRBV11-3	TRBD1	TRBJ2-2	NA	TGTGCCAGCAGCCCCCTCGGGGGACAGGGTACCGGGGAGCTGTTTTTT	CASSPLGGQGTGELFF
TRBV28	NA	TRBJ2-1	few	TGTGCCAGCCTCACTTTAGGCGCGGGGAATGAGCAGTTCTTC	CASLTLGAGNEQFF
TRBV7-9	TRBD2	TRBJ2-7	NA	TGTGCCAGCAGCTTCCGTCTAGCGGGGGCCCTACCCTCGGGGCAGTACTTC	CASSFRLAGALPSGQYF
TRBV6-6	NA	TRBJ1-2	NA	TGTGCCAGCAGTTACCTAAGACAGGTTTTCTATGGCTACACCTTC	CASSYLRQVFYGYTF
TRBV10-3	TRBD1	TRBJ1-1	NA	TGTGCCATCAGCCGGGACAGCTCCCTTAGGACTGAAGCTTTCTTT	CAISRDSSLRTEAFF
TRBV7-9	NA	TRBJ2-7	NA	TGTGCCAGCAGCTGGCGGGGCAACGAGCAGTACTTC	CASSWRGNEQYF
TRBV9	TRBD1	TRBJ1-3	NA	TGTGCCAGCAGCGTAGCGGGACAGGGGAGAAACACCATATATTTT	CASSVAGQGRNTIYF
TRBV28	TRBD2	TRBJ2-6	NA	TGTGCCAGCAGTTTGACTAGCGGGGCCAACGTCCTGACTTTC	CASSLTSGANVLTF
TRBV7-2	NA	TRBJ1-5	few	TGTGCCAGCAGCTTAGTCCTTAACAATCAGCCCCAGCATTTT	CASSLVLNNQPQHF
TRBV5-6	NA	TRBJ1-5	once	TGTGCCAGCAGCTTGGCAGAGTTATGGGGAGTAGGGAATCAGCCCCAGCATTTT	CASSLAELWGVGNQPQHF
TRBV5-6	NA	TRBJ2-7	NA	TGTGCCAGCAGCCTCCAGCAGGGGCCTTCCTACGAGCAGTACTTC	CASSLQQGPSYEQYF
TRBV5-1	NA	TRBJ2-2	NA	TGCGCCAGCAGCTTGTTCCGGGCCACAGGACGGGAGCTGTTTTTT	CASSLFRATGRELFF
TRBV28	TRBD1	TRBJ1-5	NA	TGTGCCAGCCGCCGACAGGGGGGAAGCAATCAGCCCCAGCATTTT	CASRRQGGSNQPQHF